The source of this T cell receptor (beta chain) is a study of blood T cell repertoires in COVID-19 (dated by TCRdb to 2019 to 2021). Background for the entire study: Samples from collaborators originated in the United States, Italy and Spain and spanned both the acute and convalescent phases of COVID-19. A freely available public database, intended as a resource for researchers studying the immune response to SARS-CoV-2, is where the repertoires were released. The samples were drawn from two sources: the first 160 participants of the ongoing ImmuneRACE study, and approximately 1,300 subjects contributed by 6 global collaborators. A de-identified subject ID, COVID-19 status, age in years and sex were almost always included in the sample metadata. The material from the prospective study consisted of cDNA or gDNA derived from T cells, B-cell-depleted T cells, or PBMCs. HLA class I and class II types, where available, came from metadata supplied by the sample provider rather than from assay-based typing. Deeply sampled blood TCRbeta repertoires from subjects exposed to, actively infected with, or recovered from COVID-19 were included in the dataset. Here is what the overall study found, with its caveats: The amount of clinical and demographic metadata varied by source and participant and was provided uncurated.

TCRbeta CDR3 regions were amplified from genomic DNA by means of the immunoSEQ Assay, a bias-controlled multiplex PCR. The source study handled its data this way. Within the assay, amplification of reference gene primers was used to estimate how many nucleated cells each sample contained. To quantify the absolute abundance of each unique TCRbeta CDR3 rearrangement, sequence reads were collapsed and filtered. Productive Simpson clonality was computed per sample as the square root of Simpson's diversity index over productive rearrangements. This immuneACCESS table, as held by TCRdb, lists in-frame sequences with V and J called but not all clones. Of the missing ones, under half trace to an unresolved V gene in checked studies; the others have no known cause. V, J and clone size derive from that table, while D and trimming were established from the DNA sequence. Here the sample has about 100,000 clones; roughly 92% occur a single time. The ten largest clones represent around 6% of the sample.

About this clone itself: Its antigen specificity is not known. Base qualities are missing; no much larger clone stands one base away.

The CDR3 runs 15 amino acids, cysteine and phenylalanine included. Only CDR3 DNA is held: 45 bases, read in frame from base 1. The junction carries 15 bases between V and J, which are trimmed by 2 bases and 5 bases respectively. The germline V gene yields ENHRY for CDR1 and SYGVKD for CDR2. The collaborating institutions used their own protocols to collect whole blood in K2EDTA tubes. For TCRbeta analysis, collaborator samples were shipped as frozen whole blood, as isolated PBMCs, or as DNA extracted from either sample type. Recombination joined TRBV10-3 with TRBJ1-1, with a tentative D gene TRBD1 over 6 matching bases. The sequenced sample consisted of peripheral blood. This receptor was taken from a man between 70 and 80 years old with acute or convalescent COVID-19. The CDR3 has the sequence CAISEKGGGGTEAFF. The nucleotide sequence is given as TGTGCCATCAGTGAGAAAGGAGGGGGAGGGACTGAAGCTTTCTTT.